This T cell receptor (beta chain) appears in the sequencing data of a study of circulating CD8 cells and anti-PD-1 response in melanoma (dated by TCRdb to 2020 to 2022). For context, the study as a whole: Nivolumab was given to patients intravenously at 3 mg/kg every 2 weeks. Of the 13 patients in the melanoma cohort, anti-PD-1 was received as first-line therapy by seven patients, and prior targeted therapy or immunotherapy had been received by six patients. A total of 11 melanoma patients were included in the TCR repertoire analysis, 4 of them responders and 7 non-responders. Patients with complete or partial responses were counted as responders, while patients with stable or progressive disease (RECIST v1.1) were counted as non-responders. On on-treatment samples, PD-1 was detected using a biotinylated anti-human IgG4 antibody.

Sequencing was carried out with a NextSeq 500. The QIAseq Immune Repertoire RNA Library Kit, Human TCR Panel was used to prepare TCR libraries from around 15 ng of total RNA. TCR libraries were sequenced on an Illumina NextSeq with a Mid Output V2 kit, and asymmetric 261x41 paired-end reads were used. Every TCR library was diluted to 4 to 4.5 nM, then pooled, denatured and loaded at about 0.93 pM. As for how the authors treated the data: TCR FASTQ files were processed in the QIAGEN GeneGlobe Data Analysis Center, and downstream analysis was performed in R 3.5.2. Clonality was computed as one minus Shannon entropy normalized by the log of the number of unique productive sequences. TRA or TRB clonotypes differing in abundance between baseline and M1 were identified within each subset by Fisher exact tests at 5% FDR. Differentially abundant clonotypes were grouped as emerging, expanding, contracting or non-expanding/contracting. Morisita's overlap index was used to measure how much repertoires overlapped between patients. The public sequencing data were trimmed at Q25 with fastp and processed into clonotypes with MiXCR by TCRdb, which kept only in-frame beta chains. Every entry covers one CDR3 protein and lists the most common genes and DNA from its rows. These V and J calls derive from TCRdb rather than the authors' analysis. This sample lists approximately 1,000 distinct CDR3 sequences; 8.5% to 10% were detected once. The top ten constitute around a third of the sample.

Taking its sample share into account, this clonotype is medium-sized (0.01 to 0.1%). No antigen is known for it. Base qualities are missing; no much larger clone stands one base away. A BD FACSAria II cell sorter was used to sort four subsets, defined by PD-1 and/or TIGIT, from live CD3+CD8+TCRalphabeta+ cells. To characterize how relevant each subset is to anti-PD-1 therapy response, circulating CD8 T cells were sorted into four subsets based on PD-1 and TIGIT expression. For each sorted CD8 T-cell subset, both the TCR alpha and TCR beta chains were sequenced. Peripheral blood was collected before the first anti-PD-1 injection, after two injections and after four injections. Ficoll gradient centrifugation was used to isolate PBMCs right away. Until use, PBMCs were cryopreserved in liquid nitrogen in RPMI containing approximately 20% FCS and roughly 10% DMSO. After thawing, PBMCs were stained with a viability dye and with antibodies against CD3, CD8alpha, TCRalphabeta, PD-1 and TIGIT. The RNeasy Kit was used to extract total RNA, and all samples had a RIN greater than 7.

In the germline V gene, CDR1 corresponds to MNHEY and CDR2 to SVGAGI. From the cysteine up to the phenylalanine, the CDR3 has a length of 14 residues. Only CDR3 DNA remains: 42 bases, in frame from the first base. V is cut back by 8 bases and J by 3 bases, with 5 bases in the junction unmatched. What the work shows at the level of the full study, not this receptor alone: Because tumor material was not accessible, tumor reactivity was instead assessed by peptide assays on expanded sorted subsets. Experiments were generally performed without replicates because of limited material. The cohort included both treatment-naive and previously treated patients, and the authors noted that this mix could influence results. Diversity was greatest in the DNEG repertoire, PD-1 and DPOS had similar and higher clonality, and TIGIT repertoires had the lowest diversity. Only baseline and M1 samples, drawn from a small cohort with few responders, went into the published TCR repertoire comparisons. Repertoires were found to be largely private between subsets, with under 7.5% of TRB clonotypes shared at M1, and the highest sharing was observed between DPOS and TIGIT.

Source: CD8+ T cells from PBMCs, taken at baseline or after one month of anti-PD-1 therapy (not recorded which). The receptor's source is a human donor with melanoma. The sequence is built from TRBV6-5 and TRBJ2-7; TRBD2 agrees with 12 junctional bases. The encoded CDR3 is CASGLAGGFYEQYF. The DNA reads as follows: TGTGCCAGCGGTCTAGCGGGGGGGTTCTACGAGCAGTACTTC.